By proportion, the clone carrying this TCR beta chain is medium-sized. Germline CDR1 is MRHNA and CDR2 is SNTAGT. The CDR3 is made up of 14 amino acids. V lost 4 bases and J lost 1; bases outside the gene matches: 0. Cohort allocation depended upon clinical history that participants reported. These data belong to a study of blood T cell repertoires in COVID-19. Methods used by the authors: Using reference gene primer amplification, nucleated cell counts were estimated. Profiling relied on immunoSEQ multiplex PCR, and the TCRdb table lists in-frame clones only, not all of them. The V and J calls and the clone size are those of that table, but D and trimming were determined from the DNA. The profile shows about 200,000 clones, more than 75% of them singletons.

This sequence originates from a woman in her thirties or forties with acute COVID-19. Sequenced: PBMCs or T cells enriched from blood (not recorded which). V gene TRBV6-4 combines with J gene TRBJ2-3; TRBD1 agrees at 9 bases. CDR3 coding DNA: TGTGCCAGCAGTGGGACAGGGGGCACAGATACGCAGTATTTT. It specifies CASSGTGGTDTQYF.